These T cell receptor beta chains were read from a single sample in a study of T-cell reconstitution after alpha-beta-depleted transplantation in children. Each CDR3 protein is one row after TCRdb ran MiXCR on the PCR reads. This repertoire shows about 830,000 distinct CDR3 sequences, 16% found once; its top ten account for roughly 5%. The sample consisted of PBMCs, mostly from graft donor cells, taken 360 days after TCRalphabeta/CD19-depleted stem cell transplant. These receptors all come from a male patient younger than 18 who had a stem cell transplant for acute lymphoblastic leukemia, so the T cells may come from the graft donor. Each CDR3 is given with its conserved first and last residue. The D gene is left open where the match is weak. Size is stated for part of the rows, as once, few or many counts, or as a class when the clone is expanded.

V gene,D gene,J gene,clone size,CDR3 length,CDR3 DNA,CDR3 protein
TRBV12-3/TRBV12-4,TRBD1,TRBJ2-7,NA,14,TGTGCCAGCAGCCAGACCGGGACAGGGGGGGAGCAGTACTTC,CASSQTGTGGEQYF
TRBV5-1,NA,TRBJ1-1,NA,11,TGCGCCAGCAGCAAGGGCACTGAAGCTTTCTTT,CASSKGTEAFF
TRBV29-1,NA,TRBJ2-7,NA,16,TGCAGCGTTGAAGCTACCGGGATAGGGAGCCTCTACGAGCAGTACTTC,CSVEATGIGSLYEQYF
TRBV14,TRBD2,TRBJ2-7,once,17,TGTGCCAGCAGCCAAGGGGATGTCCTAGCGGATTCCTACGAGCAGTACTTC,CASSQGDVLADSYEQYF
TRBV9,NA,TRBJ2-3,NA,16,TGTGCCAGCAGCGTAGGCCTCTTAGGGGCCACAGATACGCAGTATTTT,CASSVGLLGATDTQYF
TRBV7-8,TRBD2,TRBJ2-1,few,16,TGTGCCAGCAGCTTAAGGGTACTAGCGGAGTACAATGAGCAGTTCTTC,CASSLRVLAEYNEQFF
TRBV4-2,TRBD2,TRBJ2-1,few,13,TGTGCCAGCAGCCAAGGGGCTAGCGGTTCGGCCGGGTTC,CASSQGASGSAGF
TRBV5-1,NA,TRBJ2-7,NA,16,TGCGCCAGCAGCACGCCCACTGGCCAGAGCTCCTACGAGCAGTACTTC,CASSTPTGQSSYEQYF
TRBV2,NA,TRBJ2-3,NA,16,TGTGCCAGCAGTTTGGGGCTGACTTCTAGCACAGATACGCAGTATTTT,CASSLGLTSSTDTQYF
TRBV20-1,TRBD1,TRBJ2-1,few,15,TGCAGTGGAACCCGGTCGGGACAGGGTGACAATGAGCAGTTCTTC,CSGTRSGQGDNEQFF
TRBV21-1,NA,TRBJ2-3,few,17,TGTGCCAGCCCTACCGGAGGGGCTAGCGGGAGTACAGATACGCAGTATTTT,CASPTGGASGSTDTQYF
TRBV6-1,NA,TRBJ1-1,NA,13,TGTGCCAGCAGTGAAGCGCTCGCTCAGGTAGCTTTCTTT,CASSEALAQVAFF
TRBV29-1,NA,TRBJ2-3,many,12,TGCAGCCTCACACCAAGCACAGATACGCAGTATTTT,CSLTPSTDTQYF
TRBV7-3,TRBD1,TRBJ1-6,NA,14,TGTGCCAGCGCCTCAGGGGGTGACGCTTCACCCCTCCACTTT,CASASGGDASPLHF
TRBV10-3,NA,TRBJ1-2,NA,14,TGTGCCATCAGTCTGGACGGCCCTGGGTATGGCTACACCTTC,CAISLDGPGYGYTF
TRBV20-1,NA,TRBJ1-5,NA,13,TGCAGTGCTAGAGGACACATCAATCAGCCCCAGCATTTT,CSARGHINQPQHF
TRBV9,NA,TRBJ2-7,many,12,TGTGCCAGCAGCGTAGATTCCCACGAGCAGTACTTC,CASSVDSHEQYF
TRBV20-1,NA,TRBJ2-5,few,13,TGCAGTGCTAGTCGAAGCGGGCAAGAGACCCAGTACTTC,CSASRSGQETQYF
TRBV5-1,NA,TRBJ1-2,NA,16,TGCGCCAGCAGCTTGGTTGCCGGGACCGAGAACTATGGCTACACCTTC,CASSLVAGTENYGYTF
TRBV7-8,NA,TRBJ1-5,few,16,TGTGCCAGCAGCATGTACAGGGTAAATAAGGATCAGCCCCAGCATTTT,CASSMYRVNKDQPQHF
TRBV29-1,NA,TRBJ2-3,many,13,TGCAGCGTTGTAGGAGTTCTCACAGATACGCAGTATTTT,CSVVGVLTDTQYF
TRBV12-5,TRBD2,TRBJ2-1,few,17,TGTGCTAGTGGTTTGGGACTAGCGGGAGGGCCTGGCAATGAGCAGTTCTTC,CASGLGLAGGPGNEQFF
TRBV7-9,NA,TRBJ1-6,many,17,TGTGCCAGCAGCTTAGGGGCGCCGGGCCGCGGCAATTCACCCCTCCACTTT,CASSLGAPGRGNSPLHF
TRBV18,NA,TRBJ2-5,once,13,TGTGCCAGCTCACCAAGGATCACAGAGACCCAGTACTTC,CASSPRITETQYF
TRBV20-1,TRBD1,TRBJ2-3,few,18,TGCAGTGCAACAGGACAGGGGGCGAAGGATGCGCGCACAGATACGCAGTATTTT,CSATGQGAKDARTDTQYF
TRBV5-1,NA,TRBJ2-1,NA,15,TGCGCCAGCAGCCTACTTCCGGGACACAGTAATGAGCAGTTCTTC,CASSLLPGHSNEQFF
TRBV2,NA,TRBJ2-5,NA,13,TGTGCCAGCAGCGGGAGCTGGCAAGAGACCCAGTACTTC,CASSGSWQETQYF
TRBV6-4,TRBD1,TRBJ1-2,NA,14,TGTGCCAGCAGTGAAGGGTCCGGGACAGGCGGCTACACCTTC,CASSEGSGTGGYTF
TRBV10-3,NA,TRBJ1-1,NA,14,TGTGCCATCAGTGAGGGAACGGTGAACACTGAAGCTTTCTTT,CAISEGTVNTEAFF
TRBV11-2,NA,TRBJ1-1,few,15,TGTGCCAGCATCAATACAAGGGCAGGGAACACTGAAGCTTTCTTT,CASINTRAGNTEAFF
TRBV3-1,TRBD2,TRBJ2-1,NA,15,TGTGCCAGCAGCCAAGGGACTAGCGTCGCCCCTGAGCAGTTCTTC,CASSQGTSVAPEQFF
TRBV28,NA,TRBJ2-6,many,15,TGTGCCAGCAGTTTCTGGAGCTCTGGGGCCAACGTCCTGACTTTC,CASSFWSSGANVLTF
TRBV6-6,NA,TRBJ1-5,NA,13,TGTGCCAGCAGCCCTCCCCCGCTTCAGCCCCAGCATTTT,CASSPPPLQPQHF
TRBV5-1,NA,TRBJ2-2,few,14,TGCGCCAGCAGCTTGCGCACTACCGTCGGGGAGCTGTTTTTT,CASSLRTTVGELFF